These 29 T cell receptor beta chains were all obtained from the same sample, sequenced in a study of T cell responses to AZD1222 COVID-19 vaccine. Clones were sequenced by immunoSEQ multiplex PCR, and TCRdb holds only the in-frame ones, with some missing. Of 130,000 to 150,000 clones listed, 89% are singletons. Sequenced here: peripheral blood, sampled 28 days after the second AZD1222 dose. The receptors were gathered from an adult who received the AZD1222 COVID-19 vaccine.

V usage is TRBV4-1 and J usage is TRBJ1-3; D not certain. Germline V gene sequence: CDR1 MGHRA, CDR2 YSYEKL. Between the trimmed V and J ends, which lost 1 base and 0 bases, there was a span of 10 bases. The CDR3 loop spans 16 amino acids. Here the CDR3 DNA reads TGCGCCAGCAGCCAAGGGAGGCCCCGCTCTGGAAACACCATATATTTT. This encodes CASSQGRPRSGNTIYF.

The CDR3 spells CASSFEPYYGYTF. In nucleotides, the CDR3 is TGTGCCAGCAGCTTCGAACCGTATTATGGCTACACCTTC. This chain uses TRBV7-2 with TRBJ1-2; no definite D call. The CDR3 is 13 amino acids. Germline V CDR1 and CDR2: SGHTA, FQGNSA. With 3 bases removed from V and 5 bases from J, the gap between germline ends came to 10 bases. The whole variable domain, remainder taken from reference TRBV7-2 and TRBJ1-2, is GAGVSQSPSNKVTEKGKDVELRCDPISGHTALYWYRQSLGQGLEFLIYFQGNSAPDKSGLPSDRFSAERTGGSVSTLTIQRTQQEDSAVYLCASSFEPYYGYTFGSGTRLTVV.

The chain is built from TRBV6-2 or TRBV6-3 and TRBJ2-7; 8 bases are shared with TRBD2. CDR3 length: 15 residues. Losses at the gene ends were 4 bases for V and 3 bases for J; bases not matched to a gene: 8. Germline V gives CDR1 MNHEY, CDR2 SVGEGT. The CDR3 bases are TGTGCCAGCAGTTCTCCATCGGGAGGGGACTACGAGCAGTACTTC. Protein product: CASSSPSGGDYEQYF.

This clone has only one observation. J is TRBJ2-2 and V is TRBV7-2; 11 bases are shared with TRBD2. The V segment lost 2 bases and the J segment 3 bases; nucleotides outside the gene matches: 2. The CDR3 sequence is 16 residues long. Germline CDR1 and CDR2: SGHTA and FQGNSA. CDR3 sequence: CASSLFSGRDTGELFF. The CDR3 DNA is TGTGCCAGCAGCTTATTTAGCGGGAGGGACACCGGGGAGCTGTTTTTT.

To note about this clone: One end of the junction is discordant with germline, which a read error may explain. The gene calls are TRBV11-2 and TRBJ2-7, with unresolved D. Germline V gene lookup returns CDR1 SGHAT and CDR2 FQNNGV. The CDR3 consists of 11 residues. The CDR3 region is CASSLGHLSSF. DNA of the CDR3: TGTGCCAGCAGCTTAGGACATCTTTCGAGCTTC.

The J gene is TRBJ1-1, the V gene TRBV5-1; D unclear. The CDR3 covers 14 residues. Trimming shortened V by 2 bases and J by 5 bases, and 13 bases separated the two germline ends. Germline V gives CDR1 SGHRS, CDR2 YFSETQ. The CDR3 DNA is TGCGCCAGCAGCTTATCCCATAGTTTGACTGAAGCTTTCTTT. This translates into CASSLSHSLTEAFF.

The CDR3 reads CASSARTSGYEQYF. CDR3 nucleotides: TGTGCCAGCAGTGCCAGGACTAGCGGCTACGAGCAGTACTTC. V usage is TRBV27 and J usage is TRBJ2-7; 10 bases agree with TRBD2. With 5 bases clipped from V and 3 bases from J, the junction kept 4 bases outside the gene matches. Germline CDR1 MNHEY, CDR2 SMNVEV (reference sequence). This CDR3 contains 14 residues.

J is TRBJ1-6 and V is TRBV3-1 (or the pseudogene TRBV3-2); 7 bases match TRBD1. This CDR3 is built from 16 residues. Looked up from germline, CDR1 is LGHDT and CDR2 is YNNKEL (reference sequence). The trim removed 1 base at V and 10 bases at J, leaving 10 bases unmatched. CDR3 protein: CASSQGNQGEGSPLHF. The CDR3 nucleotides read TGTGCCAGCAGCCAAGGGAACCAGGGGGAAGGGTCACCCCTCCACTTT.

The chain is built from TRBV7-9 and TRBJ1-5; 8 bases are shared with TRBD1. The trim removed 1 base at V and 0 bases at J, leaving 11 bases unmatched. The CDR3 runs to 19 residues. CDR1 is SEHNR, CDR2 FQNEAQ, per germline (reference sequence). The CDR3 DNA reads TGTGCCAGCAGCTTAGGAAATTGGACAGGGAAATATAGCAATCAGCCCCAGCATTTT. This translates into CASSLGNWTGKYSNQPQHF. Variable domain in full (rest from reference TRBV7-9 and TRBJ1-5): DTGVSQNPRHKITKRGQNVTFRCDPISEHNRLYWYRQTLGQGPEFLTYFQNEAQLEKSRLLSDRFSAERPKGSFSTLEIQRTEQGDSAMYLCASSLGNWTGKYSNQPQHFGDGTRLSIL.

This clone was counted a single time. The rearrangement joins TRBV28 to TRBJ2-1; D possibly uses TRBD1 or TRBD2 (5 bases each). V was trimmed by 2 bases and J by 6 bases, leaving 5 bases between them. CDR3 length: 12 residues. CDR1 and CDR2 from the germline V gene are MDHEN and SYDVKM. The CDR3 is CASSLGGNEQFF. The CDR3 bases are TGTGCCAGCAGTTTAGGGGGCAATGAGCAGTTCTTC.

The CDR3 is CSAIPGPLTDTQYF. The CDR3 DNA follows: TGCAGCGCAATACCGGGACCTCTCACAGATACGCAGTATTTT. The V gene is TRBV29-1, the J gene TRBJ2-3; D may match TRBD1 or TRBD2 (5 bases each). Germline loops: CDR1 SQVTM, CDR2 ANQGSEA. Trimming took off 7 bases at V and 2 bases at J, with 16 bases between the two ends. This CDR3 has 14 residues.

The chain is built from TRBV28 and TRBJ2-7, with D unresolved. V lost 4 bases, J lost 3 bases, and 10 bases lay in between. Per germline, CDR1 MDHEN and CDR2 SYDVKM. The CDR3 contains 13 residues. The CDR3 sequence is CASSSGQSYEQYF. The CDR3 DNA is TGTGCCAGCAGTTCGGGCCAGAGCTACGAGCAGTACTTC.

The gene calls are TRBV18 and TRBJ2-7, with 13 bases aligning to TRBD2. Germline loops: CDR1 KGHSH, CDR2 LQKENI. The CDR3 spans 18 residues. V shed 2 bases, J shed 3 bases, and the junction held 10 bases outside the gene matches. The CDR3 sequence: CASSPMGLAGQTLYEQYF. Here the CDR3 DNA reads TGTGCCAGCTCACCAATGGGACTAGCGGGACAAACCCTCTACGAGCAGTACTTC.

In DNA, the CDR3 is TGCAGCGATCAGGGGCCGGGAGGCTACACCTTC. Protein: CSDQGPGGYTF. The chain is built from TRBV29-1 and TRBJ1-2, with a possible D match to TRBD1 (6 bases). The germline gives CDR1 SQVTM, CDR2 ANQGSEA. This CDR3 has 11 residues. The ends were cut back, 7 bases at V and 8 bases at J, with 14 bases in the middle.

The V call is TRBV5-6, the J call TRBJ1-3; possible D gene TRBD1, 5 bases. The CDR3 length is 15 residues. Per the germline V gene, CDR1 is SGHDT and CDR2 is YYEEEE. The V gene lost 4 bases and the J gene lost 0 bases, with 11 bases spanning the gap. CDR3 residues: CASSSLGDSGNTIYF. The CDR3 DNA is TGTGCCAGCAGCAGCTTAGGGGACTCTGGAAACACCATATATTTT.

In its sample, this clone was seen once. This chain connects TRBV5-6 to TRBJ1-5; D is uncertain. The V end lost 0 bases, the J end lost 9 bases, and 7 bases lay between the germline ends. Germline-derived CDR1 and CDR2 are SGHDT and YYEEEE. The CDR3 runs 12 residues. The CDR3 sequence is CASSLVAGPQHF. As DNA, the CDR3 is TGTGCCAGCAGCTTGGTGGCCGGGCCCCAGCATTTT.

This clone was seen only a few times. The chain combines TRBV29-1 with TRBJ2-3; 8 nucleotides match TRBD2. Per germline, CDR1 SQVTM and CDR2 ANQGSEA. This CDR3 contains 15 residues. The CDR3 DNA reads as TGCAGTGCGACCAGACTAGCGTACAGCACAGATACGCAGTATTTT. Amino acids: CSATRLAYSTDTQYF.

The J gene is TRBJ1-3, the V gene TRBV2; possibly TRBD1 for D (6 bases). This CDR3 contains 15 residues. V shed 6 bases and J shed 3 bases, with 15 bases lying between them. CDR1 is SNHLY, CDR2 FYNNEI, per germline. The CDR3 nucleotides read TGTGCCAGCAGCGACACAGGGTTGCGTGGAAACACCATATATTTT. This gives the protein CASSDTGLRGNTIYF.

As DNA, the CDR3 is TGTGCCAGCAGCGTATCGGGACTAGCGGGATCTGGCGAGCAGTACTTC. This encodes CASSVSGLAGSGEQYF. J is TRBJ2-7 and V is TRBV9, with 13 bases aligning to TRBD2. This CDR3 contains 16 residues. In germline, CDR1 is SGDLS, CDR2 YYNGEE. The V segment lost 1 base and the J segment 6 bases; nucleotides outside the gene matches: 7.

The chain carries TRBV14 and TRBJ2-7; 9 bases match TRBD2. The CDR3 is made up of 15 amino acids. Trimming removed 3 bases from V and 9 bases from J; junction bases left unmatched: 12. Germline lookup yields CDR1 SGHDN and CDR2 FVKESK. CDR3 in amino acids: CASSHARGLASLQYF. Here the CDR3 DNA reads TGTGCCAGCAGCCACGCGCGGGGACTAGCTTCGTTGCAGTACTTC.

This chain connects TRBV29-1 to TRBJ2-1; 8 bases align to TRBD2. CDR3 length equals 15 residues. Germline V CDR1 and CDR2: SQVTM, ANQGSEA. Trimming cost V 4 bases and J 4 bases; bases outside gene matches: 9. The CDR3: CSVGRAGVPYNEQFF. For the CDR3, the DNA is TGCAGCGTTGGTCGAGCGGGAGTGCCTTACAATGAGCAGTTCTTC.

A note on this clone: Other DNA sequences in this sample translate to the same CDR3. The rearrangement links TRBV28 to TRBJ2-7; D not resolved. The germline V gene has CDR1 MDHEN and CDR2 SYDVKM. The CDR3 is 11 amino acids. Between the trimmed V and J ends, which lost 3 bases and 4 bases, there was a span of 4 bases. Written as DNA, the CDR3 is TGTGCCAGCAGTTTCTATTACGAGCAGTACTTC. This codes for CASSFYYEQYF.

The rearrangement links TRBV3-1 (or the pseudogene TRBV3-2) to TRBJ2-2; TRBD2 might be the D (6 bases). The germline V and J ends were trimmed by 0 bases and 4 bases, with 15 bases remaining between them. Germline CDR1 reads LGHDT; CDR2 reads YNNKEL (reference sequence). The CDR3 totals 17 residues. CDR3 bases: TGTGCCAGCAGCCAAGATCTAGCGCCTTGGGGCACCGGGGAGCTGTTTTTT. It specifies CASSQDLAPWGTGELFF.

The gene calls are TRBV5-6 and TRBJ1-1; a weak D match, TRBD1 (6 bases). This CDR3 contains 18 residues. The ends were cut back, 4 bases at V and 0 bases at J, with 22 bases in the middle. Germline lookup yields CDR1 SGHDT and CDR2 YYEEEE. Written as DNA, the CDR3 is TGTGCCAGCAGCACCACGGCTCGGGGGGCACCTTTGAACACTGAAGCTTTCTTT. Its protein product is CASSTTARGAPLNTEAFF.

The chain is built from TRBV6-5 and TRBJ1-5; maybe TRBD1 (6 bases). The CDR3 runs 13 residues. V gave up 8 bases and J gave up 7 bases, with 15 bases separating them. Germline lookup yields CDR1 MNHEY and CDR2 SVGAGI. The CDR3 region has the DNA TGTGCCAGCGAGACAGGTCAATGGCAGCCCCAGCATTTT. This encodes CASETGQWQPQHF.

The rearrangement links TRBV6-5 to TRBJ2-7; D unclear. V was cut by 4 bases and J by 2 bases, with 6 bases left in between. Germline V lookup: CDR1 MNHEY, CDR2 SVGAGI. This CDR3 has 12 amino acids. The CDR3 DNA sequence: TGTGCCAGCAGTTCCGGACCCTACGAGCAGTACTTC. Its protein product is CASSSGPYEQYF.

The gene calls are TRBV28 and TRBJ2-2, with TRBD1 identical over 10 bases. Losses at the gene ends were 6 bases for V and 6 bases for J; bases not matched to a gene: 7. Per germline, CDR1 MDHEN and CDR2 SYDVKM. The CDR3 covers 15 residues. The CDR3 spells CASSTGTGEPGELFF. CDR3 DNA sequence: TGTGCCAGCAGCACGGGGACAGGGGAACCCGGGGAGCTGTTTTTT. The full variable domain, in which reference TRBV28 and TRBJ2-2 provide the parts outside the CDR3, is DVKVTQSSRYLVKRTGEKVFLECVQDMDHENMFWYRQDPGLGLRLIYFSYDVKMKEKGDIPEGYSVSREKKERFSLILESASTNQTSMYLCASSTGTGEPGELFFGEGSRLTVL.

This clone has a single count. The genes are TRBV7-2 and TRBJ2-7; 8 positions agree with TRBD2. V lost 0 bases to trimming and J lost 4 bases; unmatched junction nucleotides: 8. The germline V gene encodes CDR1 SGHTA and CDR2 FQGNSA. The CDR3 covers 16 residues. CDR3 nucleotide sequence: TGTGCCAGCAGCTTAGCAGCGGGAGATTTCCGATACGAGCAGTACTTC. Translated, it gives CASSLAAGDFRYEQYF.

The J gene is TRBJ2-1, the V gene TRBV11-2; D remains ambiguous. Trimming stripped 1 base from V and 8 bases from J, with 6 bases between. The CDR3 has 12 amino acids. The germline V gene encodes CDR1 SGHAT and CDR2 FQNNGV. The CDR3 here is CASSLGLDEQFF. CDR3 bases: TGTGCCAGCAGCTTAGGGCTGGATGAGCAGTTCTTC.